This T cell receptor (beta chain) derives from a study of a mutant IDH1 vaccine in newly diagnosed glioma. As for the study in general: Once 4-6 weeks had passed after radiotherapy alone, vaccination started, or it started with temozolomide cycles. The earlier regimen, radiotherapy, temozolomide, or both, was most often both.

Some clones are missing from TCRdb's copy, which holds only in-frame ones; the method was immunoSEQ multiplex PCR. The data show 35,000 to 45,000 clones, 75% seen once. Time point specified: week 47, end of study. Alongside topical imiquimod, each dose of vaccine comprised 300 ug of mutant IDH1 20-mer peptide. Comments on this clone: What it recognizes is unknown.

Trimming left V 4 bases short and J 7 bases short, with 8 bases between. Germline CDR1 reads DFQATT; CDR2 reads SNEGSKA (reference sequence). The CDR3 has 11 amino acids. The V gene is TRBV20-1, the J gene TRBJ2-1, with a tentative D call TRBD1 (5 bases). The sample was PBMCs, taken from a glioma patient whose treatment included an IDH1 peptide vaccine. This TCR was sampled from a man aged 40-50 years with glioma. CDR3 residues: CSATRGNEQFF. The CDR3 bases are TGCAGTGCTACTAGGGGAAATGAGCAGTTCTTC.